This T cell receptor (beta chain) was recovered during a study of T cells in Graves' hyperthyroidism and ophthalmopathy. Study context: Peripheral blood collection took place at initial diagnosis, before any treatment.

TCR beta CDR3 regions were amplified from RNA transcripts. The primer set for the first-round RT-PCR of the TCR CDR3 was HTBI. TCRdb re-analysed the multiplex PCR reads in MiXCR, keeping a single row per CDR3 protein. The sample yields about 200,000 distinct CDR3 sequences, about 17% seen once. This clonotype was observed many times. The antigen is unknown. The CDR3 runs to 14 residues. Per the germline V gene, CDR1 is DFQATT and CDR2 is SNEGSKA (reference sequence). V lost 6 bases and J lost 0, with 12 bases in between. General study points: The model anticipated ophthalmopathy a median around six months pre-onset.

Hyperthyroidism had been newly diagnosed in patients aged 18 to 65, and its duration was under 2 months. J is TRBJ2-1 and V is TRBV20-1; weak D call: TRBD1 (6 bases). The origin of this receptor is a man in his forties with Graves' hyperthyroidism. The sample comprised blood. The CDR3 loop reads CSAITGSSYNEQFF. The CDR3 DNA reads TGCAGTGCGATTACAGGGAGCTCCTACAATGAGCAGTTCTTC.